Reported below is one TCR beta chain. Its antigen is not identified. Germline lookup yields CDR1 MGHDK and CDR2 SYGVNS. The CDR3 is made up of 16 amino acids. V was trimmed by 1 base and J by 0 bases, leaving 9 bases between them. Isolation of CD4+ naive, central memory, regulatory and stem cell-like memory cells was achieved by sorting via CD45RO/CCR7/CD25/CD127/CD95/CD27. The investigators reverse transcribed all of the isolated RNA, so they sequenced expressed TCRB transcripts. Here immunoSEQ multiplex PCR was the method, and the copy in TCRdb shows in-frame clones only, minus some. This sample carries under 300,000 clones, 16% of them seen once, and the ten largest clones take 0.07% to 0.095%. The data belong to a study of beta chain features in type 1 diabetes. For the study at large: Cells sorted and examined across all samples totaled approximately 110 million.

Study results and limitations: For Type 1 diabetes patients, all four CD4+ subsets carried TCRB CDR3s that were moderately but significantly shorter. When VDJ junctions were examined, type 1 diabetes patients showed fewer insertions and more deletions. Healthy donors had naive, central memory and Treg TCRB repertoires that appeared less similar than those seen among patients.

The chain links TRBV25-1 to TRBJ2-2; D is undetermined. The sequence was collected from a young man with type 1 diabetes. The material sequenced was naive CD4+ T cells from blood. CDR3 coding DNA: TGTGCCAGCAGTGAATTGGCGGCGACGAACACCGGGGAGCTGTTTTTT. This translates into CASSELAATNTGELFF. Supplemented by reference TRBV25-1 and TRBJ2-2, the full variable domain reads EADIYQTPRYLVIGTGKKITLECSQTMGHDKMYWYQQDPGMELHLIHYSYGVNSTEKGDLSSESTVSRIRTEHFPLTLESARPSHTSQYLCASSELAATNTGELFFGEGSRLTVL.